This is a list of T cell receptor beta chains from one sample in a study of long-term antiretroviral therapy in people with HIV. Repertoires were generated with immunoSEQ multiplex PCR, while TCRdb's copy carries only in-frame clones and drops some. Here the sample spans 20,000 to 25,000 clones, roughly 84% being singletons. The source was unsorted PBMCs, collected 0.6 years after starting antiretroviral therapy. The receptors were gathered from a man between 60 and 75 years old with HIV. CDR3s include the opening cysteine and the closing phenylalanine or tryptophan. Each record gives: D gene, V gene, J gene, CDR3 protein. The D gene is left open where the match is weak.

NA	TRBV10-3	TRBJ2-7	CAISEDGYEQYF
NA	TRBV7-9	TRBJ1-1	CASSPLGAGANTEAFF
TRBD2	TRBV5-4	TRBJ2-1	CASSPWTSGSANEQFF
NA	TRBV6-4	TRBJ2-7	CASSINGGRMIYEQYF
NA	TRBV5-6	TRBJ1-2	CASSLPGAYYGYTF
NA	TRBV18	TRBJ1-2	CASSPPGQYYGYTF
NA	TRBV5-4	TRBJ2-1	CASSLSPLANEQFF
TRBD1	TRBV5-6	TRBJ1-1	CASSPRGRNTEAFF
NA	TRBV7-9	TRBJ2-5	CASSLLGGETQYF
NA	TRBV28	TRBJ2-2	CASRSGQLNTGELFF
NA	TRBV5-6	TRBJ2-5	CASYPPQPGQETQYF
NA	TRBV19	TRBJ1-1	CASSITGTAGEAFF
NA	TRBV2	TRBJ1-4	CASRRDGSTNEKLFF
NA	TRBV7-3	TRBJ2-5	CASSQLVEETQYF
NA	TRBV5-4	TRBJ2-2	CASSPRDANTGELFF
NA	TRBV15	TRBJ1-1	CATSTSPMDTEAFF
TRBD2	TRBV9	TRBJ2-2	CASSARGLAGANTGELFF
NA	TRBV7-9	TRBJ1-5	CASSLDGNSNQPQHF
NA	TRBV19	TRBJ2-6	CASTIGLNVLTF
TRBD1	TRBV2	TRBJ1-1	CASSGQGGSFNEAFF
TRBD1	TRBV5-4	TRBJ2-7	CASSLPPGQAYEQYF
NA	TRBV6-6	TRBJ1-4	CASRTSGGRGGEKLFF
TRBD2	TRBV7-2	TRBJ2-1	CASSLVGLVVNEQFF
TRBD1	TRBV5-1	TRBJ2-2	CASSLQYRDRGFGELFF
NA	TRBV14	TRBJ2-1	CASSQRTAYNEQFF
TRBD1	TRBV7-9	TRBJ1-1	CASSLGPEQGEAFF
NA	TRBV11-3	TRBJ2-7	CASSLGPGAEEQYF
NA	TRBV5-1	TRBJ2-1	CASSINNEQFF
TRBD1	TRBV6-5	TRBJ1-5	CASRPPGQGWQPQHF
NA	TRBV7-2	TRBJ2-1	CASSLMTVMGNEQFF
TRBD2	TRBV28	TRBJ2-7	CASSFAGTSGSYEQYF
NA	TRBV11-2	TRBJ2-2	CASSRGRLTTGELFF
NA	TRBV2	TRBJ1-1	CASRRDTSNTEAFF
NA	TRBV2	TRBJ1-2	CASSADSNYGYTF
TRBD2	TRBV7-2	TRBJ2-7	CASSVGLPYEQYF
NA	TRBV2	TRBJ2-7	CAGLGTHLYEQYF
TRBD2	TRBV18	TRBJ2-3	CASSPVLAGVMDTQYF
NA	TRBV6-5	TRBJ1-6	CASFNQLGSPLHF
NA	TRBV21-1	TRBJ2-7	CASSKDGGRISYEQYF
NA	TRBV9	TRBJ2-7	CASRGNSYEQYF
TRBD1	TRBV10-1	TRBJ1-1	CASSQTGGTEAFF
NA	TRBV9	TRBJ2-2	CASSVGGGRTGELFF
NA	TRBV7-2	TRBJ2-1	CASSLLRELEQFF
NA	TRBV6-6	TRBJ2-3	CASTMTDTQYF
TRBD1	TRBV14	TRBJ1-1	CASSQADRGVRNTEAFF
TRBD1	TRBV7-8	TRBJ1-3	CASSPHRGDSGNTIYF
NA	TRBV6-5	TRBJ2-7	CASKTGGYEQYF
NA	TRBV21-1	TRBJ1-2	CASILRIMNYGYTF
NA	TRBV7-3	TRBJ2-1	CASSLGPGATYNEQFF
NA	TRBV11-1	TRBJ1-2	CASSLERGYGYTF
TRBD1	TRBV7-9	TRBJ1-5	CASSSDRGESNQPQHF
NA	TRBV13	TRBJ2-6	CASSTYQGSGANVLTF
TRBD2	TRBV9	TRBJ2-7	CASSVGQRGASGGFGEQYF
NA	TRBV9	TRBJ1-2	CASSPAGDYGYTF
NA	TRBV7-9	TRBJ2-1	CASSPIYRINEQFF
TRBD1	TRBV4-1	TRBJ2-2	CASSQDGQGGFTGELFF
NA	TRBV7-2	TRBJ1-5	CASSLAWVSNQPQHF